The clone carrying this T cell receptor beta chain was picked up many times. TCRdb analysed the PCR reads with MiXCR anew, one entry per CDR3 protein. The table includes roughly 8,400 distinct CDR3 sequences, 35% to 50% detected once. This CDR3 has 15 amino acids. The V end was cut by 2 bases, the J end by 4 bases, with 11 bases between. Germline V lookup: CDR1 MNHNS, CDR2 SASEGT. This entry comes from a study of CD4 and CD8 cells across lung adenocarcinoma regions. Samples came from patients with localized non-small cell lung adenocarcinoma. The chain links TRBV6-1 to TRBJ2-2; D is perhaps TRBD1 (6 bases). Specimen: CD8+ T cells from the center of a lung tumor. The clonotype was recovered from a male donor with lung adenocarcinoma. The CD4 and CD8 labels of this study may be unreliable. The CDR3 nucleotides read TGTGCCAGCAGTGAATTTTCAGGGGTCACCGGGGAGCTGTTTTTT. This translates into CASSEFSGVTGELFF.